The 11 T cell receptor beta chains reported below all come from one sample, sequenced in a study of shared clonotypes between healthy human individuals. Profiling relied on immunoSEQ multiplex PCR, and the TCRdb table lists in-frame clones only, not all of them. Of fewer than 600,000 clones listed, about 80% are singletons. Sequenced material: PBMCs. The receptors derive from a woman aged 40 to 49 in good health. Some clones in this sample may be carry-over from other donors' samples.

In regard to this clone: This may be a read error: a much more frequent sequence differs by one nucleotide. The CDR3 protein is CTSSQDRAASNYGHTF. The CDR3 bases are TGCACCAGCAGCCAAGATAGGGCAGCTTCTAACTATGGCCACACCTTC. The chain uses TRBV1 and TRBJ1-2. TRBV1 is given as a pseudogene. The CDR3 sequence is 16 residues long.

The J gene is TRBJ1-2, the V gene TRBV30; D call uncertain. The germline gives CDR1 GTSNPN, CDR2 SVGIG (reference sequence). Deletions cut 0 bases from V and 8 bases from J, with 10 bases between. This CDR3 contains 12 residues. The CDR3 is CAWSVRDRGYTF. CDR3 sequence (DNA): TGTGCCTGGAGTGTACGTGACCGGGGCTACACCTTC.

The chain uses TRBV21-1 and TRBJ2-7. TRBV21-1 is reported as a pseudogene. The CDR3 loop spans 9 amino acids. DNA for the CDR3: TGTGCCAGCAGCGGGGACCTCCCGTTC. Its translation is CASSGDLPF.

As regards this clone: With only one base between it and a far larger clone, this is likely a read error. Other DNA sequences from this sample encode an identical CDR3 as well. V gene TRBV7-2 combines with J gene TRBJ1-1; D gene uncertain. The CDR3 is 13 amino acids. Trimming stripped 1 base from V and 1 base from J, with 4 bases between. The germline gives CDR1 SGHTA, CDR2 FQGNSA. In nucleotides, the CDR3 is TGTGCCAGCAGCTTAGTAGAGAACACTGAAGCTTTCTTT. It yields the protein CASSLVENTEAFF.

The V gene is TRBV18, the J gene TRBJ2-7; D tentatively fits TRBD1 or TRBD2 (5 bases each). CDR3 length equals 17 residues. Per the germline V gene, CDR1 is KGHSH and CDR2 is LQKENI. V was clipped by 2 bases and J by 7 bases, with 24 bases between them. DNA for the CDR3: TGTGCCAGCTCACCATCTTATCCCGGGACCGACCTACGGGAGCAGTACTTC. Translation: CASSPSYPGTDLREQYF.

The chain employs TRBV7-9 and TRBJ2-1, with TRBD2 as a possible D gene (5 bases). Germline values: CDR1 SEHNR, CDR2 FQNEAQ (reference sequence). There are 13 residues in the CDR3. V was shortened by 3 bases and J by 6 bases, with 9 bases between the two germline ends. CDR3 in DNA: TGTGCCAGCAGCTTTTTGAGCGGCAATGAGCAGTTCTTC. Encoded protein: CASSFLSGNEQFF.

To note about this clone: A much larger clone is a single base away; this may be a read error. The rearrangement joins TRBV29-1 to TRBJ2-7; D gene ambiguous. The CDR3 runs 12 residues. The germline V gene has CDR1 SQVTM and CDR2 ANQGSEA. The CDR3 DNA reads as TGCGGCGTTGAGGTCAGTACCTACGAGCAGTACTTC. It encodes CGVEVSTYEQYF.

V and J are TRBV30 and TRBJ1-1; D is ambiguous. Looked up from germline, CDR1 is GTSNPN and CDR2 is SVGIG (reference sequence). The V and J ends lost 0 bases and 0 bases respectively, with 5 bases between them. The CDR3 sequence is 13 residues long. The CDR3 reads CAWSVNVNTEAFF. For the CDR3, the DNA is TGTGCCTGGAGTGTAAATGTGAACACTGAAGCTTTCTTT. Drawing the rest from reference TRBV30 and TRBJ1-1, the complete variable domain is SQTIHQWPATLVQPVGSPLSLECTVEGTSNPNLYWYRQAAGRGLQLLFYSVGIGQISSEVPQNLSASRPQDRQFILSSKKLLLSDSGFYLCAWSVNVNTEAFFGQGTRLTVV.

The chain joins TRBV5-4 to TRBJ1-6; 8 nucleotides match TRBD1. Germline V gene lookup returns CDR1 SGHNT and CDR2 YYREEE (reference sequence). The trim removed 3 bases at V and 5 bases at J, leaving 7 bases unmatched. There are 16 residues in the CDR3. The CDR3 loop is CASSYPGQDHNSPLHF. The CDR3 bases are TGTGCCAGCAGCTATCCGGGACAGGACCATAATTCACCCCTCCACTTT. Based on the CDR3 plus reference TRBV5-4 and TRBJ1-6, the full variable domain is ETGVTQSPTHLIKTRGQQVTLRCSSQSGHNTVSWYQQALGQGPQFIFQYYREEENGRGNFPPRFSGLQFPNYSSELNVNALELDDSALYLCASSYPGQDHNSPLHFGNGTRLTVT.

This clone has a handful of counts. V usage is TRBV7-9 and J usage is TRBJ1-1, with a weak D call TRBD1 (6 bases). The germline CDR1 and CDR2 sequences are SEHNR and FQNEAQ (reference sequence). The CDR3 is made up of 15 amino acids. V dropped 7 bases and J dropped 4 bases, with 19 bases sitting between them. CDR3 DNA: TGTGCCAGCATACAGGGCGCCTCCCGGACCACTGAAGCTTTCTTT. It codes for CASIQGASRTTEAFF.

CDR3 DNA: TGTGCCAGCAGCTACGGACTAGCGGGAAAGCACGAGCAGTACTTC. Translating gives CASSYGLAGKHEQYF. The V gene is TRBV7-8, the J gene TRBJ2-7, with 12 bases matching TRBD2. J was trimmed by 5 bases and V by 4 bases; bases with no gene match: 6. In germline, CDR1 is SGHVS, CDR2 FQNEAQ. The CDR3 is 15 residues long.